The 23 T cell receptor beta chains presented below share a single source sample, sequenced in a study of OX40 agonist ivuxolimab in advanced cancers. Method: immunoSEQ multiplex PCR; TCRdb's copy keeps in-frame clones and lacks some. The sample lists over 80,000 clones; about 84% were seen once. The sample consisted of CD4+ or CD8+ T cells sorted from blood, taken in a trial of the OX40 agonist ivuxolimab. These receptor sequences come from an adult with an advanced solid tumor such as melanoma, head and neck, liver or kidney cancer.

Comments on this clone: The junction differs from germline at one of its ends, possibly a read error. The chain is built from TRBV6-1 and TRBJ2-7, with TRBD2 matching 14 bases. CDR1 is MNHNS, CDR2 SASEGT, per germline. CDR3 length equals 17 residues. CDR3 in amino acids: CACSEGLAGGTAYEQYF. The DNA of the CDR3 is TGTGCCTGCAGTGAAGGACTAGCGGGGGGAACTGCCTACGAGCAGTACTTC.

This clone occurred a few times. The chain combines TRBV4-1 with TRBJ2-7, with D perhaps TRBD1 (5 bases). The CDR3 totals 14 residues. Deletions cut 3 bases from V and 2 bases from J, with 11 bases between. Germline-derived CDR1 and CDR2 are MGHRA and YSYEKL. The CDR3 region is CASSQIDSTYEQYF. The CDR3 DNA reads TGCGCCAGCAGCCAGATCGACAGCACCTACGAGCAGTACTTC.

The chain combines TRBV9 with TRBJ2-3; D is uncertain. This CDR3 is 14 amino acids long. Trimming shortened V by 7 bases and J by 2 bases, and 14 bases separated the two germline ends. Germline loops: CDR1 SGDLS, CDR2 YYNGEE. In nucleotides, the CDR3 is TGTGCCAGCTCCGGAAAACCGTACACAGATACGCAGTATTTT. This sequence encodes CASSGKPYTDTQYF.

CDR3 amino acids: CASSQSAGGPDEQYF. The DNA of the CDR3 is TGTGCCAGCAGCCAATCCGCGGGCGGCCCGGACGAGCAGTACTTC. The chain recombines TRBV14 with TRBJ2-7, with a possible D match to TRBD2 (5 bases). From germline, CDR1 is SGHDN and CDR2 FVKESK. Trimming pared 2 bases from V and 5 bases from J, leaving 16 bases between. The CDR3 covers 15 residues.

The V and J genes are TRBV5-1 and TRBJ1-1; D is unresolved. The CDR3 has 14 amino acids. Germline-derived CDR1 and CDR2 are SGHRS and YFSETQ. V shed 2 bases and J shed 7 bases, with 15 bases lying between them. The CDR3: CASSLMEITVEAFF. Here the CDR3 DNA reads TGCGCCAGCAGCTTAATGGAAATAACGGTTGAAGCTTTCTTT.

The chain has TRBV5-6 and TRBJ1-4; D not certain. The CDR3 is made up of 14 amino acids. The germline V and J ends were trimmed by 0 bases and 2 bases, with 5 bases remaining between them. CDR1 is SGHDT and CDR2 is YYEEEE in the germline V gene. Here the CDR3 reads CASSLAGTNEKLFF. CDR3 bases: TGTGCCAGCAGCTTGGCCGGCACTAATGAAAAACTGTTTTTT.

This sequence joins TRBV7-9 and TRBJ2-1; 12 positions agree with TRBD1. The CDR3 has 15 residues. Germline CDR1 reads SEHNR; CDR2 reads FQNEAQ (reference sequence). Trimming took 5 bases from V and 7 from J; bases not matched to a gene: 6. CDR3 DNA: TGTGCCAGCAGCGCGGGACAGGGGGCGCGAAATGAGCAGTTCTTC. As protein: CASSAGQGARNEQFF.

The chain employs TRBV6-5 and TRBJ1-1; no clear D gene. This CDR3 is 14 amino acids long. Between the trimmed V and J ends, which lost 6 bases and 0 bases, there was a span of 11 bases. The V gene's germline CDR1 is MNHEY and CDR2 SVGAGI. The CDR3 DNA follows: TGTGCCAGCAGCCCCTGGGCGGTGAACACTGAAGCTTTCTTT. Translation: CASSPWAVNTEAFF.

This chain uses TRBV27 with TRBJ2-2; no definite D call. From germline, CDR1 is MNHEY and CDR2 SMNVEV (reference sequence). V was trimmed by 7 bases and J by 7 bases, leaving 16 bases between them. This CDR3 contains 14 residues. The chain's CDR3 is CASIRTAFGGELFF. In DNA, the CDR3 is TGTGCCAGCATCAGGACCGCGTTCGGCGGGGAGCTGTTTTTT.

The rearrangement uses TRBV19 and TRBJ1-4; D gene uncertain. This CDR3 spans 17 amino acids. V lost 3 bases and J 5 bases, leaving 19 bases between the germline ends. From germline, CDR1 is LNHDA and CDR2 SQIVND (reference sequence). The CDR3 nucleotides are TGTGCCAGTAGTATTAGACGTCAACCACTTCCAAATGAAAAACTGTTTTTT. It encodes CASSIRRQPLPNEKLFF.

The chain is built from TRBV29-1 and TRBJ2-5, with 7 bases aligning to TRBD1. The CDR3 runs 15 residues. The V and J ends lost 4 bases and 0 bases, in that order; junction bases with no gene match: 8. The germline V gene has CDR1 SQVTM and CDR2 ANQGSEA. CDR3 bases: TGCAGCGTTGTGGACAGGTTTTCGTACCAAGAGACCCAGTACTTC. Translating gives CSVVDRFSYQETQYF.

This chain links TRBV19 with TRBJ1-1; unclear D gene. The CDR3 totals 12 residues. V was cut by 9 bases and J by 1 base, with 9 bases left in between. Per the germline V gene, CDR1 is LNHDA and CDR2 is SQIVND (reference sequence). This CDR3 reads CASARWNTEAFF. The CDR3 coding sequence is TGTGCCAGCGCTAGGTGGAACACTGAAGCTTTCTTT.

The chain recombines TRBV9 with TRBJ2-1; 9 bases are a match to TRBD2. CDR1 SGDLS and CDR2 YYNGEE come from the germline V gene. The CDR3 is 16 residues long. After removal of 3 bases from V and 4 bases from J, the junction contained 8 bases not matched to a gene. The CDR3 protein is CASSESLAGLYNEQFF. CDR3 in DNA: TGTGCCAGCAGCGAATCCCTAGCGGGGCTTTACAATGAGCAGTTCTTC. Looking up the rest from reference TRBV9 and TRBJ2-1 gives the full variable domain: DSGVTQTPKHLITATGQRVTLRCSPRSGDLSVYWYQQSLDQGLQFLIQYYNGEERAKGNILERFSAQQFPDLHSELNLSSLELGDSALYFCASSESLAGLYNEQFFGPGTRLTVL.

J is TRBJ2-3 and V is TRBV7-3; 9 bases align to TRBD1. V trimming: 3 bases; J trimming: 3 bases; junction bases outside the gene matches: 7. Germline V gene data show CDR1 as SGHTA and CDR2 as FQGTGA. This CDR3 has 16 amino acids. The CDR3 DNA reads as TGTGCCAGCAGCTTTTTACCGGGACAGGGAACAGATACGCAGTATTTT. Encoded protein: CASSFLPGQGTDTQYF.

This rearrangement joins TRBV5-3 to TRBJ1-5, with D perhaps TRBD1 (6 bases). TRBV5-3 qualifies as an ORF whose function is uncertain. The CDR3 covers 17 residues. V lost 4 bases to trimming and J lost 0 bases, with 17 bases between them. The CDR3 reads CARSPTRGRYSNQPQHF. The DNA of the CDR3 is TGTGCCAGAAGCCCCACCAGGGGCCGGTATAGCAATCAGCCCCAGCATTTT.

This rearrangement joins TRBV29-1 to TRBJ1-3; D is unresolved. There are 11 residues in the CDR3. V lost 7 bases and J lost 0, with 4 bases in between. Germline CDR1 SQVTM, CDR2 ANQGSEA. The CDR3 is CSGDSGNTIYF. In DNA form, the CDR3 reads TGCAGCGGGGACTCTGGAAACACCATATATTTT.

This clone has just a few counts. V is TRBV5-6 and J is TRBJ1-5, with 7 bases that match TRBD1. Unmatched junction bases numbered 6, after V lost 4 bases and J lost 11 bases. CDR1 is SGHDT, CDR2 YYEEEE, per germline. The CDR3 runs 12 residues. The CDR3 spells CASSRTGRAQHF. CDR3 nucleotides: TGTGCCAGCAGCAGGACAGGTCGGGCCCAGCATTTT.

This clone was observed a handful of times. The V and J genes are TRBV12-5 and TRBJ2-3, with TRBD2 identical over 7 bases. V trimming: 2 bases; J trimming: 4 bases; junction bases outside the gene matches: 15. Germline CDR1 reads LGHNT; CDR2 reads FRNRAP. This CDR3 is built from 18 residues. CDR3 sequence (DNA): TGTGCTAGTGGTTTGACCCCCGACGGGAGGCCCTCGGCAGATACGCAGTATTTT. This codes for CASGLTPDGRPSADTQYF.

This chain connects TRBV19 to TRBJ1-2; D gene uncertain. The CDR3 consists of 13 residues. V gave up 3 bases and J gave up 7 bases, with 12 bases separating them. Germline loops: CDR1 LNHDA, CDR2 SQIVND (reference sequence). This CDR3 reads CASSIPPNLGYTF. DNA of the CDR3: TGTGCCAGTAGTATCCCCCCCAACCTTGGCTACACCTTC.

The chain has TRBV7-9 and TRBJ1-1, with 9 positions matching TRBD1. Germline V lookup: CDR1 SEHNR, CDR2 FQNEAQ (reference sequence). The CDR3 extends over 16 amino acids. J was trimmed by 0 bases and V by 2 bases; bases with no gene match: 4. CDR3 coding DNA: TGTGCCAGCAGCTTATACGGGACAGGGTTGAACACTGAAGCTTTCTTT. Amino acids: CASSLYGTGLNTEAFF.

V is TRBV6-6 and J is TRBJ2-7; tentatively, D is TRBD1 or TRBD2 (7 bases each). Between the trimmed V and J ends, which lost 8 bases and 7 bases, there was a span of 21 bases. Germline CDR1 reads MNHNY; CDR2 reads SVGAGI (reference sequence). The CDR3 is 14 residues long. The CDR3 DNA reads TGTGCCAGCGGGCCTAGCGGTCCAGGGGGTGAGCAGTACTTC. Translated, it gives CASGPSGPGGEQYF.

The chain has TRBV5-1 and TRBJ1-1; D unclear. V lost 1 base and J lost 1, with 11 bases in between. The CDR3 is 15 amino acids. Germline loops: CDR1 SGHRS, CDR2 YFSETQ. CDR3 amino acids: CASSLSALSNTEAFF. CDR3 bases: TGCGCCAGCAGCTTGTCGGCCTTATCGAACACTGAAGCTTTCTTT.

The genes are TRBV10-1 and TRBJ2-3; 9 positions match TRBD1. After removal of 8 bases from V and 4 bases from J, the junction contained 7 bases not matched to a gene. Germline CDR1 reads WNHNN; CDR2 reads SYGVQD (reference sequence). The CDR3 contains 14 residues. The CDR3 loop reads CASQPGQGPDTQYF. The CDR3 coding sequence is TGCGCCAGCCAACCGGGACAGGGACCAGATACGCAGTATTTT.